This T cell receptor beta chain was sequenced in a study of PD-1 blockade in classical Hodgkin lymphoma. Background on the study: Patients were dosed intravenously with nivolumab at 3 mg/kg every 2 weeks.

Study results and caveats: Newly diagnosed patients had baseline TCR diversity that was reportedly lower than that of healthy donors.

Time point meaning: cycle 4 day 1 (C4D1), after five to seven weeks of nivolumab. Each patient experienced a relapse that followed autologous stem cell transplantation, and brentuximab vedotin exposure varied. The CDR3 has 14 amino acids. The germline V gene has CDR1 MDHEN and CDR2 SYDVKM. With 4 bases clipped from V and 8 bases from J, the junction kept 7 bases outside the gene matches. Libraries were prepared by immunoSEQ multiplex PCR; TCRdb keeps only in-frame clonotypes and omits some of them. The sample contains around 23,000 clones, around 84% of which appear only once. As concerns this clone: The antigen remains unidentified.

The V gene is TRBV28, the J gene TRBJ1-2; 10 nucleotides line up with TRBD1. This clonotype originated in a human donor with classical Hodgkin lymphoma. Sequenced material: peripheral blood mononuclear cells (PBMCs), taken before the fourth cycle of nivolumab. As DNA, the CDR3 is TGTGCCAGCAGTTCGACAGGGGGCGACGGCGGCTACACCTTC. Translating it yields CASSSTGGDGGYTF.